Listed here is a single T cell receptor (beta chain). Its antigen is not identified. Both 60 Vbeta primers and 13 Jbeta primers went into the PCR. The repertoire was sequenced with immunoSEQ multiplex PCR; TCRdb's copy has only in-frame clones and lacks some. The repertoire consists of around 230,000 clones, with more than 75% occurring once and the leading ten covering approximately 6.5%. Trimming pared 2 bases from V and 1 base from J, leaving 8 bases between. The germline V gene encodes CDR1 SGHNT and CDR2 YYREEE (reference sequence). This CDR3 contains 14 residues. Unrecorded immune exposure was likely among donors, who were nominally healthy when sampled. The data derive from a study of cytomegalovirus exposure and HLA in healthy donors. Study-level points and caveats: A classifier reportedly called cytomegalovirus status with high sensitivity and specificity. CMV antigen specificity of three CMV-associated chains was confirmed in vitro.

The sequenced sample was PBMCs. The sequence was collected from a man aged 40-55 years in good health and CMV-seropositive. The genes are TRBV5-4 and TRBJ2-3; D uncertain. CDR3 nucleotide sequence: TGTGCCAGCAGCTTAATCGGTGGCACAGATACGCAGTATTTT. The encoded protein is CASSLIGGTDTQYF.